This T cell receptor beta chain was retrieved from a study of T cells in Graves' hyperthyroidism and ophthalmopathy. The study's findings and limits: Patients with ophthalmopathy were separated from those with stable hyperthyroidism by a 13 V-J model.

As regards this clonotype: Its antigen is not known.

Graves' hyperthyroidism is called stable when ophthalmopathy does not progress within 18 months. RNA transcripts gave rise to amplified TCR beta CDR3 regions. Researchers ran a first-round RT-PCR on the TCR CDR3 using the HTBI primer set. TCRdb itself ran the multiplex PCR reads through MiXCR, one entry per CDR3 protein. The sample carries about 350,000 distinct CDR3 sequences, roughly 14% recorded once. The junction had 5 bases not matched to a gene; V was cut back by 7 bases and J by 0 bases. This CDR3 has 15 amino acids. Germline values: CDR1 SGHVS, CDR2 FQNEAQ. The chain carries TRBV7-8 and TRBJ2-2, with 7 bases lining up with TRBD1. Sequenced: blood. The origin of this receptor is a woman aged 25-40 years with Graves' hyperthyroidism. The CDR3 loop is CASKLQGPNTGELFF. As DNA, the CDR3 is TGTGCCAGCAAGCTACAGGGGCCGAACACCGGGGAGCTGTTTTTT.